This T cell receptor beta chain was found in a study of cytomegalovirus exposure and HLA in healthy donors. Background on the study: Later analysis reported that the approximately 120 validation repertoires shared the platform of the roughly 710 first-cohort repertoires.

Notes on the study in general: Listed as cytomegalovirus-associated were over 150 TCR beta chains. Many donors shared some public TCRs, even though most TCR sequences were rare. First-cohort TCR clusters were later found to tend to co-occur in the approximately 110 validation repertoires.

On this clone: Its antigen is not identified.

The CDR3 runs to 14 residues. The germline V gene has CDR1 SSHAT and CDR2 FNYEAQ (reference sequence). V was trimmed by 2 bases and J by 6 bases, leaving 11 bases between them. Libraries were prepared by immunoSEQ multiplex PCR; TCRdb keeps only in-frame clonotypes and omits some of them. The table records approximately 160,000 clones, approximately 87% of them present only once. The receptor was derived from a woman in her twenties or thirties in good health and CMV-seronegative. Material for sequencing was PBMCs. This chain connects TRBV7-7 to TRBJ2-1; D call uncertain. The CDR3 nucleotides read TGTGCCAGCAGCTTACTAGAGAAGGCCAATGAGCAGTTCTTC. It encodes CASSLLEKANEQFF.